Each of the 32 T cell receptor beta chains below was sequenced from the same sample in a study of blood T cell repertoires in COVID-19. Generated by immunoSEQ multiplex PCR, the TCRdb table keeps only in-frame clones and is missing some. The data hold 200,000 to 300,000 clones, with around 84% observed a single time. Source material: peripheral blood. The receptor source for this set is a man aged 55 to 69 with acute or convalescent COVID-19.

This chain connects TRBV2 to TRBJ1-5; D is unclear. Trimming removed 7 bases at V and 5 bases at J, with 9 bases between. Germline CDR1 is SNHLY and CDR2 is FYNNEI. This CDR3 comprises 12 residues. CDR3 sequence (DNA): TGTGCCAGCACGAGTCCTGATCAGCCCCAGCATTTT. Protein: CASTSPDQPQHF.

This chain connects TRBV2 to TRBJ2-3, with 8 bases fitting TRBD2. The CDR3 is 14 residues long. Germline CDR1 reads SNHLY; CDR2 reads FYNNEI. Trimming cost V 3 bases and J 5 bases; bases outside gene matches: 4. Written as DNA, the CDR3 is TGTGCCAGCAGTGACCCCCGGGGGGGAGATACGCAGTATTTT. Translating gives CASSDPRGGDTQYF.

This clone occurred once. The rearrangement uses TRBV7-2 and TRBJ2-7; 10 bases map to TRBD1. Looked up from germline, CDR1 is SGHTA and CDR2 is FQGNSA. There are 15 residues in the CDR3. Unmatched junction bases numbered 9, after V lost 1 base and J lost 9 bases. In DNA form, the CDR3 reads TGTGCCAGCAGCTTAGGTGGGACAGGGGTAACGGGGCAGTACTTC. As protein: CASSLGGTGVTGQYF.

The gene calls are TRBV5-1 and TRBJ1-1, with TRBD1 identical over 11 bases. From germline, CDR1 is SGHRS and CDR2 YFSETQ. This CDR3 contains 18 residues. The V segment lost 0 bases and the J segment 5 bases; nucleotides outside the gene matches: 12. The CDR3: CASSLVDRGLVLGTEAFF. DNA of the CDR3: TGCGCCAGCAGCTTGGTGGACAGGGGGCTTGTTTTAGGGACTGAAGCTTTCTTT.

As concerns this clone: At one of its ends the junction is not consistent with the germline gene, which may arise from a read error. CDR3 DNA: TGTGCTAGCAGCTTTGGCACCGTCGATGAGCAGTTCTTC. Translated, it gives CASSFGTVDEQFF. This chain connects TRBV7-7 to TRBJ2-1; D is uncertain. The V gene's germline CDR1 is SSHAT and CDR2 FNYEAQ (reference sequence). This CDR3 has 13 residues.

The gene calls are TRBV27 and TRBJ2-3; 9 nucleotides match TRBD2. V lost 3 bases and J lost 6; bases outside the gene matches: 25. The germline gives CDR1 MNHEY, CDR2 SMNVEV (reference sequence). This CDR3 is 21 amino acids long. The CDR3 DNA is TGTGCCAGCAGTTTTTTACCTTTAGCGGGAGTATGGGGTTTAGAGCTGGATACGCAGTATTTT. This sequence encodes CASSFLPLAGVWGLELDTQYF.

This clone appeared once. The chain joins TRBV19 to TRBJ1-4; D is possibly TRBD1 (6 bases). CDR3 length: 14 residues. CDR1 and CDR2 from the germline V gene are LNHDA and SQIVND (reference sequence). V gave up 5 bases and J gave up 6 bases, with 13 bases separating them. The CDR3 sequence: CASSPRGDDEKLFF. In nucleotides, the CDR3 is TGTGCCAGTAGTCCCAGGGGAGATGATGAAAAACTGTTTTTT. Drawing the rest from reference TRBV19 and TRBJ1-4, the complete variable domain is DGGITQSPKYLFRKEGQNVTLSCEQNLNHDAMYWYRQDPGQGLRLIYYSQIVNDFQKGDIAEGYSVSREKKESFPLTVTSAQKNPTAFYLCASSPRGDDEKLFFGSGTQLSVL.

This sequence joins TRBV4-1 and TRBJ1-2; no reliable D call. The CDR3 covers 17 residues. With 4 bases removed from V and 4 bases from J, the gap between germline ends came to 22 bases. The germline CDR1 and CDR2 sequences are MGHRA and YSYEKL. DNA of the CDR3: TGCGCCAGCAGCCGCGAAGGCAACAGTCTTTCGACCTATGGCTACACCTTC. Its protein is CASSREGNSLSTYGYTF.

The CDR3 DNA sequence: TGTGCCAGCAGCTTAGCTTTAGGGACTAGGGACAATGAGCAGTTCTTC. Protein sequence: CASSLALGTRDNEQFF. The V call is TRBV7-8, the J call TRBJ2-1; the match to TRBD2 covers 8 bases. CDR3 length: 16 amino acids. With V trimmed by 0 bases and J by 5 bases, 6 bases remained unmatched. Germline V gene data show CDR1 as SGHVS and CDR2 as FQNEAQ.

In DNA form, the CDR3 reads TGTGCCAGTAGCGTAGCCTTGGAACGTCCCGGCTACACCTTC. Translated: CASSVALERPGYTF. The chain carries TRBV19 and TRBJ1-2; D unclear. This CDR3 spans 14 amino acids. The V end lost 6 bases, the J end lost 8 bases, and 19 bases lay between the germline ends. In germline, CDR1 is LNHDA, CDR2 SQIVND (reference sequence).

Many counts were recorded for this clone. CDR3 in DNA: TGTGCCAGCAGCCAATGGAGCAGGGTGGATCAACAGCCCCAGCATTTT. It is translated as CASSQWSRVDQQPQHF. The V and J genes are TRBV16 and TRBJ1-5; D is perhaps TRBD1 (5 bases). Germline CDR1 reads KGHSY; CDR2 reads FQNENV. Trimming shortened V by 1 base and J by 7 bases, and 17 bases separated the two germline ends. This CDR3 region has 16 residues. Combining the CDR3 with reference TRBV16 and TRBJ1-5 gives the whole variable domain GEEVAQTPKHLVRGEGQKAKLYCAPIKGHSYVFWYQQVLKNEFKFLISFQNENVFDETGMPKERFSAKCLPNSPCSLEIQATKLEDSAVYFCASSQWSRVDQQPQHFGDGTRLSIL.

The chain employs TRBV5-1 and TRBJ1-2; D remains ambiguous. The CDR3 length is 16 residues. V was cut by 2 bases and J by 0 bases, with 14 bases left in between. The germline V gene has CDR1 SGHRS and CDR2 YFSETQ. CDR3 protein: CASSFAVTPTNYGYTF. The CDR3 nucleotides read TGCGCCAGCAGCTTCGCGGTCACACCTACTAACTATGGCTACACCTTC.

The chain employs TRBV5-5 and TRBJ2-7; TRBD2 matches at 7 bases. This CDR3 contains 15 residues. Trimming at V came to 3 bases and at J to 5 bases, leaving 11 bases not matched to a gene. The germline gives CDR1 SGHKS, CDR2 YYEKEE (reference sequence). The CDR3 bases are TGTGCCAGCAGCTGGGGGGGAACTAGCGTGGACGAGCAGTACTTC. It is translated as CASSWGGTSVDEQYF.

The chain joins TRBV5-6 to TRBJ2-4; 8 bases map to TRBD2. CDR1 is SGHDT, CDR2 YYEEEE, per germline. The CDR3 sequence is 16 residues long. J lost 0 bases, V lost 4 bases, and 6 bases had no gene match. CDR3 in amino acids: CASSRTGGTAKNIQYF. The CDR3 region has the DNA TGTGCCAGCAGCCGAACGGGGGGGACAGCCAAAAACATTCAGTACTTC.

V gene TRBV30 combines with J gene TRBJ2-7; D not resolved. This CDR3 contains 13 residues. Germline CDR1 GTSNPN, CDR2 SVGIG (reference sequence). V was clipped by 0 bases and J by 3 bases, with 9 bases between them. CDR3 DNA sequence: TGTGCCTGGAGTGTAAACAGAGACTACGAGCAGTACTTC. This translates into CAWSVNRDYEQYF.

The rearrangement links TRBV7-9 to TRBJ2-2; TRBD2 might be the D (7 bases). V was pared by 4 bases and J by 1 base, with 16 bases between. Germline loops: CDR1 SEHNR, CDR2 FQNEAQ (reference sequence). CDR3 length: 17 amino acids. CDR3 in DNA: TGTGCCAGCAGCTCCCTCTCGGGGGGCGGGAACACCGGGGAGCTGTTTTTT. It encodes CASSSLSGGGNTGELFF.

CDR3 loop: CSVTGEGGYTF. Here the CDR3 DNA reads TGCAGCGTGACAGGGGAGGGAGGCTACACCTTC. This chain uses TRBV29-1 with TRBJ1-2; 8 nucleotides match TRBD1. The germline CDR1 and CDR2 sequences are SQVTM and ANQGSEA. The CDR3 totals 11 residues. V shed 6 bases, J shed 8 bases, and the junction held 5 bases outside the gene matches.

The chain recombines TRBV7-2 with TRBJ1-2; D is uncertain. Germline CDR1 is SGHTA and CDR2 is FQGNSA. Trimming pared 5 bases from V and 4 bases from J, leaving 8 bases between. The CDR3 length is 12 residues. CDR3 in amino acids: CASSPSRYGYTF. The CDR3 region has the DNA TGTGCCAGCAGCCCTTCCCGCTATGGCTACACCTTC.

The chain is built from TRBV19 and TRBJ1-1; D unclear. CDR3 length equals 14 residues. The V gene lost 1 base and the J gene lost 1 base, with 7 bases spanning the gap. Germline CDR1 is LNHDA and CDR2 is SQIVND (reference sequence). The DNA for the CDR3 is TGTGCCAGTAGTATAGGTGCGGGGAACACTGAAGCTTTCTTT. The encoded protein is CASSIGAGNTEAFF.

The rearrangement uses TRBV19 and TRBJ2-7; 11 bases map to TRBD2. After removal of 4 bases from V and 1 base from J, the junction contained 3 bases not matched to a gene. Germline assignment: CDR1 LNHDA and CDR2 SQIVND (reference sequence). This CDR3 contains 15 residues. Here the CDR3 DNA reads TGTGCCAGTAGTAGGGGACTAGCGGCATCCTACGAGCAGTACTTC. It specifies CASSRGLAASYEQYF. Filled out from reference TRBV19 and TRBJ2-7, the complete variable domain reads DGGITQSPKYLFRKEGQNVTLSCEQNLNHDAMYWYRQDPGQGLRLIYYSQIVNDFQKGDIAEGYSVSREKKESFPLTVTSAQKNPTAFYLCASSRGLAASYEQYFGPGTRLTVT.

The rearrangement links TRBV6-5 to TRBJ2-5, with a possible D match to TRBD1 (6 bases). This CDR3 spans 14 amino acids. Germline CDR1 and CDR2: MNHEY and SVGAGI. Trimming left V 0 bases short and J 5 bases short, with 10 bases between. The DNA for the CDR3 is TGTGCCAGCAGTTACTCGAGGGGGTGGGAGACCCAGTACTTC. Residues: CASSYSRGWETQYF.

This chain connects TRBV10-3 to TRBJ2-3; the match to TRBD2 covers 10 bases. With V trimmed by 0 bases and J by 4 bases, 7 bases remained unmatched. The CDR3 contains 17 residues. Per the germline V gene, CDR1 is ENHRY and CDR2 is SYGVKD. The CDR3 spells CAISESVAGGAADTQYF. CDR3 sequence (DNA): TGTGCCATCAGTGAGTCTGTAGCGGGGGGAGCGGCAGATACGCAGTATTTT.

The rearrangement links TRBV18 to TRBJ2-1, with 15 bases matching TRBD2. CDR3 length equals 18 residues. Germline V gene lookup returns CDR1 KGHSH and CDR2 LQKENI. V gave up 2 bases and J gave up 7 bases; unmatched junction bases: 9. The CDR3: CASSPDLIGLAGGNEQFF. The DNA for the CDR3 is TGTGCCAGCTCACCAGATCTAATCGGACTAGCGGGGGGGAATGAGCAGTTCTTC.

This clone was seen just once. The V gene is TRBV6-1, the J gene TRBJ2-7; D possibly corresponds to TRBD1 (6 bases). V lost 3 bases, J lost 2 bases, and 11 bases lay in between. CDR3 length equals 14 residues. CDR1 and CDR2 (germline): MNHNS, SASEGT. The DNA of the CDR3 is TGTGCCAGCAGTGATACAGGGAAAACCTACGAGCAGTACTTC. It yields the protein CASSDTGKTYEQYF.

The chain's CDR3 is CSAGTSVGQFF. The CDR3 region has the DNA TGCAGTGCGGGCACTAGCGTCGGGCAGTTCTTC. The V gene is TRBV20-1, the J gene TRBJ2-1, with 7 bases aligning to TRBD2. CDR1 DFQATT and CDR2 SNEGSKA come from the germline V gene (reference sequence). The CDR3 length is 11 residues. V lost 6 bases and J lost 12; bases outside the gene matches: 8.

V and J are TRBV5-1 and TRBJ1-2, with 12 positions matching TRBD1. Germline CDR1 and CDR2: SGHRS and YFSETQ. Trimming at V came to 3 bases and at J to 7 bases, leaving 7 bases not matched to a gene. The CDR3 extends over 15 amino acids. The CDR3 is CASSSPGQGASGYTF. The CDR3 DNA is TGCGCCAGCAGCTCTCCGGGACAGGGGGCTTCTGGCTACACCTTC.

CDR3 in DNA: TGCGCCAGCAGCTTGGGGCGGGGCAACACCGGGGAGCTGTTTTTT. Amino acids: CASSLGRGNTGELFF. The rearrangement uses TRBV5-1 and TRBJ2-2; a possible D gene is TRBD2 (6 bases). Per the germline V gene, CDR1 is SGHRS and CDR2 is YFSETQ. CDR3 size: 15 residues. V lost 0 bases to trimming and J lost 2 bases, with 8 bases between them.

The chain joins TRBV4-2 to TRBJ2-1; D perhaps matches TRBD2 (5 bases). Germline V gene lookup returns CDR1 LGHNA and CDR2 YNFKEQ. The CDR3 covers 13 residues. V was pared by 4 bases and J by 9 bases, with 13 bases between. The CDR3 DNA reads TGTGCCAGCAGCCCCTTAGCCACTAGTGAGCAGTTCTTC. Its translation: CASSPLATSEQFF.

The rearrangement links TRBV13 to TRBJ2-1; TRBD2 is a possible D gene (5 bases). V lost 3 bases and J lost 9, with 15 bases in between. Germline V gene sequence: CDR1 PRHDT, CDR2 FYEKMQ (reference sequence). CDR3 size: 14 residues. The CDR3 loop is CASSLRVRLSEQFF. CDR3 DNA: TGTGCCAGCAGCTTGAGGGTTAGACTCAGTGAGCAGTTCTTC.

The chain joins TRBV3-1 (or the pseudogene TRBV3-2) to TRBJ2-1; 8 bases line up with TRBD2. Unmatched junction bases numbered 6, after V lost 7 bases and J lost 1 base. Germline lookup yields CDR1 LGHDT and CDR2 YNNKEL (reference sequence). This CDR3 is 15 amino acids long. In DNA, the CDR3 is TGTGCCAGCACGCCTACTAGCGGATCCTACAATGAGCAGTTCTTC. As protein: CASTPTSGSYNEQFF.

J is TRBJ2-1 and V is TRBV3-1 (or the pseudogene TRBV3-2); 10 positions match TRBD2. The CDR3 is 17 residues long. In germline, CDR1 is LGHDT, CDR2 YNNKEL (reference sequence). Trimming took 4 bases from V and 6 from J; bases not matched to a gene: 12. The DNA of the CDR3 is TGTGCCAGCAGCCCCCAACTGACTAGCGGGCCCGCCAATGAGCAGTTCTTC. Its protein is CASSPQLTSGPANEQFF.

The V gene is TRBV5-6, the J gene TRBJ2-1; 8 nucleotides line up with TRBD2. J gave up 9 bases and V 0 bases, and 5 bases lay outside the gene matches. The germline V gene encodes CDR1 SGHDT and CDR2 YYEEEE. The CDR3 is 14 residues long. DNA of the CDR3: TGTGCCAGCAGCTTGGCCGGGACTAGGCTTGAGCAGTTCTTC. It is translated as CASSLAGTRLEQFF.